This entry lists 4 T cell receptor beta chains sequenced from one sample in a study of cytomegalovirus exposure and HLA in healthy donors. PCR amplification relied on 60 Vbeta primers (plus 13 Jbeta primers). Sequencing was performed with immunoSEQ multiplex PCR; in TCRdb, only in-frame clones are kept and a portion is missing. In the table there are around 170,000 clones, about 85% of which are singletons. Sequenced material: PBMCs. All receptors come from a man over 45 in good health and CMV-seropositive.

J is TRBJ2-1 and V is TRBV9, with 12 bases lining up with TRBD2. J lost 7 bases, V lost 4 bases, and 6 bases had no gene match. Germline V gives CDR1 SGDLS, CDR2 YYNGEE. CDR3 size: 15 residues. CDR3 sequence reads: CASSPTSGRSNEQFF. The CDR3 DNA is TGTGCCAGCAGCCCCACTAGCGGGAGGTCGAATGAGCAGTTCTTC.

This clone has only a few counts. The chain uses TRBV28 and TRBJ1-1; 8 nucleotides agree with TRBD1. Trimming removed 6 bases from V and 4 bases from J; junction bases left unmatched: 10. From germline, CDR1 is MDHEN and CDR2 SYDVKM. The CDR3 is 15 residues long. CDR3 in DNA: TGTGCCAGCAGGGGCACAGGGGGGTTTGGCACTGAAGCTTTCTTT. Translating gives CASRGTGGFGTEAFF.

The chain carries TRBV28 and TRBJ1-1; weak D call: TRBD1 (6 bases). The germline V gene encodes CDR1 MDHEN and CDR2 SYDVKM. This CDR3 is 15 amino acids long. Between the trimmed V and J ends, which lost 1 base and 4 bases, there was a span of 13 bases. The CDR3 loop is CASSLSTGIPTEAFF. The CDR3 DNA sequence: TGTGCCAGCAGTTTATCCACAGGGATACCCACTGAAGCTTTCTTT.

J is TRBJ1-4 and V is TRBV5-1, with a weak D call TRBD1 (6 bases). The CDR3 has 14 amino acids. V lost 2 bases and J 6 bases, leaving 11 bases between the germline ends. From germline, CDR1 is SGHRS and CDR2 YFSETQ. CDR3 protein: CASSFTGPHEKLFF. Here the CDR3 DNA reads TGCGCCAGCAGCTTTACAGGGCCCCATGAAAAACTGTTTTTT.